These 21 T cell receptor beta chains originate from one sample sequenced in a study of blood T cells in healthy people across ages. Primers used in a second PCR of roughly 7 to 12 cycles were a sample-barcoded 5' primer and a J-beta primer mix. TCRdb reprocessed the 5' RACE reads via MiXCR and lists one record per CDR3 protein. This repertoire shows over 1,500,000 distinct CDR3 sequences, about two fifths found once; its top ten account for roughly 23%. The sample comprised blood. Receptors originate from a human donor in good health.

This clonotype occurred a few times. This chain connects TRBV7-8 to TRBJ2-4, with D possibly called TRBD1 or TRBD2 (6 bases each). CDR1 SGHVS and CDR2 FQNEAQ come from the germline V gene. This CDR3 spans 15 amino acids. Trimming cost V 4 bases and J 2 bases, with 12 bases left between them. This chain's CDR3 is CASSSRGTSKNIQYF. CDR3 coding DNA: TGTGCCAGCAGCTCGCGCGGGACATCCAAAAACATTCAGTACTTC. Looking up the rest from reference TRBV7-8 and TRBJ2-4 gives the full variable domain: GAGVSQSPRYKVAKRGQDVALRCDPISGHVSLFWYQQALGQGPEFLTYFQNEAQLDKSGLPSDRFFAERPEGSVSTLKIQRTQQEDSAVYLCASSSRGTSKNIQYFGAGTRLSVL.

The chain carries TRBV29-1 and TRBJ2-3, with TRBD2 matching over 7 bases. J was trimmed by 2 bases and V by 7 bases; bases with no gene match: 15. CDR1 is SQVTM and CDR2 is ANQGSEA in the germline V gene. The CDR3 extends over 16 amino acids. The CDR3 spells CSGSGGVLGNTDTQYF. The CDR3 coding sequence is TGCAGCGGCTCGGGGGGTGTCCTTGGGAACACAGATACGCAGTATTTT.

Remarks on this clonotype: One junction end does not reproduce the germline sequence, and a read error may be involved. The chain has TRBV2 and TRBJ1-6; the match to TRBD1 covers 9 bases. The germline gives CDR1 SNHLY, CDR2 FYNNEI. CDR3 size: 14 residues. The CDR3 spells CASSGDRVGSPPHF. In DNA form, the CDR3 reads TGTGCCAGCAGTGGGGACAGGGTTGGGTCACCCCCCCACTTT.

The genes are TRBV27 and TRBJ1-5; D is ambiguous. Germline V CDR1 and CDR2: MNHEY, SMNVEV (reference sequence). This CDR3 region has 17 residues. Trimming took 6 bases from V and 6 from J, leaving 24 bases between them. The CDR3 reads CASSFSSRGGSFQPQHF. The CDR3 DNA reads TGTGCCAGCAGCTTCTCCAGCCGGGGTGGGAGTTTTCAGCCCCAGCATTTT.

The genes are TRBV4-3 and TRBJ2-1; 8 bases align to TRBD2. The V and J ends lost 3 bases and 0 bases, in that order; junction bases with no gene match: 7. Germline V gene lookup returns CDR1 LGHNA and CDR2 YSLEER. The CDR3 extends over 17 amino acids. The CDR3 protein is CASSQFSGDDSYNEQFF. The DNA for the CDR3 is TGCGCCAGCAGCCAGTTTAGCGGGGATGACTCCTACAATGAGCAGTTCTTC.

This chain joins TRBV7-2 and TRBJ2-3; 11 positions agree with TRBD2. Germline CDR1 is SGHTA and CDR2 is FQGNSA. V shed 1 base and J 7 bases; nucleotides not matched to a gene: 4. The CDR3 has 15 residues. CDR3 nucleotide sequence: TGTGCCAGCAGCTTAGAACTAGCGGGGGAGCATACGCAGTATTTT. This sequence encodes CASSLELAGEHTQYF.

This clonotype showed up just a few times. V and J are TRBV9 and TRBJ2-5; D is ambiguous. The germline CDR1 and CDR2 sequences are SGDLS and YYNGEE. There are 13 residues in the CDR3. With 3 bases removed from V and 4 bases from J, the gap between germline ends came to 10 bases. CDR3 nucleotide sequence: TGTGCCAGCAGCGGCTCCCTCGGAGAGACCCAGTACTTC. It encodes CASSGSLGETQYF.

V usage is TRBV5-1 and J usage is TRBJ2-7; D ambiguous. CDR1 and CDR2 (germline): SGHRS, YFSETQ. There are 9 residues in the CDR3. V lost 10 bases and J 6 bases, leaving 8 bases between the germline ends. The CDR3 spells CAGRREQYF. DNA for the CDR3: TGCGCCGGAAGACGCGAGCAGTACTTC.

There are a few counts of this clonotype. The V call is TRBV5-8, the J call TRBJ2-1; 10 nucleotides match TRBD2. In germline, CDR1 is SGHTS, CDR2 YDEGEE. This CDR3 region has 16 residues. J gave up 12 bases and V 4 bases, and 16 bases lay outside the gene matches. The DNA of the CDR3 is TGTGCCAGCAGCGATAGCGGGGGGAGAGGAAGAGGGGTGCAGTTCTTC. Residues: CASSDSGGRGRGVQFF.

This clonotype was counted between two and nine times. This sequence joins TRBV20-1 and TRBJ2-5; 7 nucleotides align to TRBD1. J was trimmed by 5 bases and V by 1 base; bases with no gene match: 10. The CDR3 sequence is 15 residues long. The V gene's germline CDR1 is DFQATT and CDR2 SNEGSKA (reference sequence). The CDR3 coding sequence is TGCAGTGCTAGAGTCGAGACAGGGCCGTGGGAGACCCAGTACTTC. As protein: CSARVETGPWETQYF.

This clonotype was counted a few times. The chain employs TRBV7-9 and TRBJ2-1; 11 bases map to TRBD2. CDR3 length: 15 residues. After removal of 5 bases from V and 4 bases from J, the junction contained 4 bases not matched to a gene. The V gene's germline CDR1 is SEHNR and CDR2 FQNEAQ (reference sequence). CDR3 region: CASSDLAGGYNEQFF. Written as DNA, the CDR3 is TGTGCCAGCAGCGATCTAGCGGGGGGTTACAATGAGCAGTTCTTC.

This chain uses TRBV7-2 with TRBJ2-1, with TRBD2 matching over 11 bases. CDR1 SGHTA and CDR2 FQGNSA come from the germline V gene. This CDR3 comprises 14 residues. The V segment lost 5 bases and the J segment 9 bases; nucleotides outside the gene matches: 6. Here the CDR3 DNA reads TGTGCCAGCAGCGTTAGCGGGGGGGCGACTGAGCAGTTCTTC. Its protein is CASSVSGGATEQFF.

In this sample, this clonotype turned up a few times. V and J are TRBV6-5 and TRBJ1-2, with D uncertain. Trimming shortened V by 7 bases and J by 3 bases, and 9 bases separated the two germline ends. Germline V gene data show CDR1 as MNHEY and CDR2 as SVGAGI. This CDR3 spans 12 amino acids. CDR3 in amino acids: CASTGSHYGYTF. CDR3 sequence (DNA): TGTGCCAGCACGGGATCACACTATGGCTACACCTTC.

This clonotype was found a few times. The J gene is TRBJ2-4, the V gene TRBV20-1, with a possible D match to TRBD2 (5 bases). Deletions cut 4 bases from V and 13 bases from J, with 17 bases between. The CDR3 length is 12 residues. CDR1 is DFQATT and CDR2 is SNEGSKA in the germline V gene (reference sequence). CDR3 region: CSATGGRWEQYF. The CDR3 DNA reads TGCAGTGCTACCGGAGGAAGGTGGGAGCAGTACTTC.

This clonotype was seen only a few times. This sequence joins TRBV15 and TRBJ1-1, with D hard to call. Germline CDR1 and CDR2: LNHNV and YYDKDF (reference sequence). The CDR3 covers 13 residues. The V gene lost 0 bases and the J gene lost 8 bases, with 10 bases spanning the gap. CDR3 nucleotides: TGTGCCACCAGCAGAGATCTGGCGGGGGAAGCTTTCTTT. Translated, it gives CATSRDLAGEAFF. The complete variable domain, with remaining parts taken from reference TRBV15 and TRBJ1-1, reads DAMVIQNPRYQVTQFGKPVTLSCSQTLNHNVMYWYQQKSSQAPKLLFHYYDKDFNNEADTPDNFQSRRPNTSFCFLDIRSPGLGDTAMYLCATSRDLAGEAFFGQGTRLTVV.

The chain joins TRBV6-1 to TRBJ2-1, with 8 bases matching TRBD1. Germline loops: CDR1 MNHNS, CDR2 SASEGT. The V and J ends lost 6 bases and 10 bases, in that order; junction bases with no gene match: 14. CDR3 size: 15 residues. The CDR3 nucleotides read TGTGCCAGCAGACAGGACAGGGAATGGGCGCGAGAGCAGTTCTTC. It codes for CASRQDREWAREQFF.

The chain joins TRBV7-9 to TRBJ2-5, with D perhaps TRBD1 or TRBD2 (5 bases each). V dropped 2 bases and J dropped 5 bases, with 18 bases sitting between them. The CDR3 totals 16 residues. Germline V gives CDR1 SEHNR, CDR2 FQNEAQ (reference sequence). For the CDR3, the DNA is TGTGCCAGCAGCTTAACGGGGCGAAGTGGGCGGGAGACCCAGTACTTC. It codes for CASSLTGRSGRETQYF.

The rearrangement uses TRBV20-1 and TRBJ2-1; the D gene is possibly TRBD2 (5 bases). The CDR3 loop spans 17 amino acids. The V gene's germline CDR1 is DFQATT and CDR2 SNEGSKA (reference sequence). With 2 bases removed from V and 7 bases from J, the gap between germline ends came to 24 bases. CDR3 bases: TGCAGTGCTAGACCCCGCACGGGATCGAGTAAAGTGAATGAGCAGTTCTTC. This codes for CSARPRTGSSKVNEQFF.

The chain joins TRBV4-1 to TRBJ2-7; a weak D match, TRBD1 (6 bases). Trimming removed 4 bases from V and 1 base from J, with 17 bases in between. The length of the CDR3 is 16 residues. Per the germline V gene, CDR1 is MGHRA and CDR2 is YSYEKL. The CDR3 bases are TGCGCCAGCAGCCCAGCCTGGCAGGGACAATCCTACGAGCAGTACTTC. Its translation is CASSPAWQGQSYEQYF.

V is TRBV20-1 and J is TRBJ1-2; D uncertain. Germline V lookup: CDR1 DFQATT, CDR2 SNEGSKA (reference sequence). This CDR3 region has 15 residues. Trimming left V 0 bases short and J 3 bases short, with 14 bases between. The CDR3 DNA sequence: TGCAGTGCTAGAGATCCGTCGCTAGGTGACTATGGCTACACCTTC. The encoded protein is CSARDPSLGDYGYTF.

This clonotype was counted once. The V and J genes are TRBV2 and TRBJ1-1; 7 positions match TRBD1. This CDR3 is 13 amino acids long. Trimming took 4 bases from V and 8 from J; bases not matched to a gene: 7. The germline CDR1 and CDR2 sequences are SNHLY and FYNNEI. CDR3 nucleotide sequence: TGTGCCAGCAGTGCGGAGGGGGCGCTGGAAGCTTTCTTT. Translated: CASSAEGALEAFF. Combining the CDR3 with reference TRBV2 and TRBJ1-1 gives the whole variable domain EPEVTQTPSHQVTQMGQEVILRCVPISNHLYFYWYRQILGQKVEFLVSFYNNEISEKSEIFDDQFSVERPDGSNFTLKIRSTKLEDSAMYFCASSAEGALEAFFGQGTRLTVV.